Ten or more counts support the clone carrying this T cell receptor (beta chain). Antigen: not known. The source of the sample is a study of T-cell reconstitution after alpha-beta-depleted transplantation in children. Findings and caveats of the study: Some patients' high day-60 TCRbeta diversity was traced to surviving recipient T cells and thymic progenitors. Alpha-beta T cells present about two months after transplant were reported to originate from several hundred expanded graft clones.

V was pared by 1 base and J by 1 base, with 4 bases of the junction left unmatched. The CDR3 has 15 amino acids. CDR1 and CDR2 (germline): SGHDT, YYEEEE. Molecular barcoding with unique molecular identifiers was used for the TCRbeta library. In TCRdb, the PCR reads were re-called with MiXCR into one record per CDR3 protein. The sample records approximately 980,000 distinct CDR3 sequences, roughly 29% being singletons. The chain is built from TRBV5-6 and TRBJ2-7, with TRBD1 identical over 8 bases. The source is a boy under two years old who had a stem cell transplant for SCID, so the T cells may come from the graft donor. The specimen was PBMCs, mostly from graft donor cells, collected 360 days after TCRalphabeta/CD19-depleted stem cell transplant. The CDR3 DNA sequence: TGTGCCAGCAGCTTGTATCAGGGGGCGTCCTACGAGCAGTACTTC. The encoded protein is CASSLYQGASYEQYF.